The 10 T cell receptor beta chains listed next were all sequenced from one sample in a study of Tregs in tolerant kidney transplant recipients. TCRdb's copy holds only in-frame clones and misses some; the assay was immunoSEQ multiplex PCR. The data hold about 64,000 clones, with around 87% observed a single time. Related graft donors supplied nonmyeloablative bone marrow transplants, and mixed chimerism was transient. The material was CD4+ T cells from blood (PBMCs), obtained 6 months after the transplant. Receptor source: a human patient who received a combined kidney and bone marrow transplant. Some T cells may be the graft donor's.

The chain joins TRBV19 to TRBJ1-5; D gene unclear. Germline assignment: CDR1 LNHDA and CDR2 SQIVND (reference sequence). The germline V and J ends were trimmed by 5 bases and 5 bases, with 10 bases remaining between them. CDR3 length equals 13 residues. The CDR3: CASSFWTYQPQHF. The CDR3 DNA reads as TGTGCCAGTAGTTTTTGGACTTATCAGCCCCAGCATTTT.

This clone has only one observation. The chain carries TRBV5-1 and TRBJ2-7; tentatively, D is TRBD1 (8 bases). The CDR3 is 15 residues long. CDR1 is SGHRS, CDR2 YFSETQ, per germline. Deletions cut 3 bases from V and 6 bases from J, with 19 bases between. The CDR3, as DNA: TGCGCCAGCAGCTGGGGGGGCCAGGGGGCAAGCGAGCAGTACTTC. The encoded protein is CASSWGGQGASEQYF.

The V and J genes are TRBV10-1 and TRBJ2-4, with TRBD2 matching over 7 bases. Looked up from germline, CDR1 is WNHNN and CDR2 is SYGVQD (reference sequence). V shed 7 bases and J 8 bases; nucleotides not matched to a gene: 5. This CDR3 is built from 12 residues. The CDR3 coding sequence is TGCGCCAGCACCAGACTAGCAGACATTCAGTACTTC. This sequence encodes CASTRLADIQYF.

The CDR3 here is CASSRTSGRPGELFF. CDR3 bases: TGCGCCAGCAGTAGGACTAGCGGGAGACCCGGGGAGCTGTTTTTT. The chain employs TRBV5-1 and TRBJ2-2, with 13 bases fitting TRBD2. Losses at the gene ends were 5 bases for V and 6 bases for J; bases not matched to a gene: 4. Germline assignment: CDR1 SGHRS and CDR2 YFSETQ. The CDR3 spans 15 residues.

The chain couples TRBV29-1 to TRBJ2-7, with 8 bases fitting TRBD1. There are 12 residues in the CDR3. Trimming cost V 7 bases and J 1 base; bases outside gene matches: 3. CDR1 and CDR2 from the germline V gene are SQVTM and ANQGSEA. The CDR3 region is CSAGTGSYEQYF. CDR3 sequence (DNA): TGCAGCGCGGGGACAGGATCCTACGAGCAGTACTTC.

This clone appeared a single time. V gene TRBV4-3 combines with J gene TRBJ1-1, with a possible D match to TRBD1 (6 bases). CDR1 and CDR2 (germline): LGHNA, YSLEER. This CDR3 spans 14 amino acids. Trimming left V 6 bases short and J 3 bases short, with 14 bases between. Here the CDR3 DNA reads TGCGCCAGCAGAACAGGGTTGATGGACACTGAAGCTTTCTTT. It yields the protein CASRTGLMDTEAFF.

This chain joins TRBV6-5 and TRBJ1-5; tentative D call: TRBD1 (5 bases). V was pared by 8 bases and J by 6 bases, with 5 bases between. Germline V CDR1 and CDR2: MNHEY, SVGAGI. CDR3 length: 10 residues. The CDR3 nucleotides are TGTGCCAGCGGGGCTCAGCCCCAGCATTTT. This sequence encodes CASGAQPQHF.

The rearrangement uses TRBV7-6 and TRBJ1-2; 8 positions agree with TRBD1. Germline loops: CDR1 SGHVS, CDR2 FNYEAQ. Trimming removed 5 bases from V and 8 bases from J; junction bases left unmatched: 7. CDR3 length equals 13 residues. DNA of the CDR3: TGTGCCAGCAGCCCAGGACAGGGTATCGGCTACACCTTC. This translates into CASSPGQGIGYTF. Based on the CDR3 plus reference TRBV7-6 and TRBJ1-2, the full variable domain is GAGVSQSPRYKVTKRGQDVALRCDPISGHVSLYWYRQALGQGPEFLTYFNYEAQQDKSGLPNDRFSAERPEGSISTLTIQRTEQRDSAMYRCASSPGQGIGYTFGSGTRLTVV.

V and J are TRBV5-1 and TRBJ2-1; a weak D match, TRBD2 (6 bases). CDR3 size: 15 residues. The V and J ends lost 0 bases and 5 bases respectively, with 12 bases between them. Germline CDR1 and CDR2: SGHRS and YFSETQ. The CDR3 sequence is CASSLAGDAHNEQFF. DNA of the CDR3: TGCGCCAGCAGCTTGGCGGGGGACGCCCACAATGAGCAGTTCTTC.

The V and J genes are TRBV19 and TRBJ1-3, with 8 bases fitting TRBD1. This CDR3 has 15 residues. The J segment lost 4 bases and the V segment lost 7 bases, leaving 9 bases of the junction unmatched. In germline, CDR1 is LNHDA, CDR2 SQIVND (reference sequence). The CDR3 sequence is CASTSGQGSGNTIYF. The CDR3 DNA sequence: TGTGCCAGTACCTCCGGACAGGGATCGGGAAACACCATATATTTT.